This T cell receptor (beta chain) originates from a study of shared clonotypes between healthy human individuals. Only in-frame clones appear in the TCRdb table, and some are missing; sequencing was by immunoSEQ multiplex PCR. The repertoire holds just over 2,000,000 clones, with approximately 94% as singletons. The CDR3 is 15 residues long. Unmatched junction bases numbered 1, after V lost 5 bases and J lost 3 bases. In germline, CDR1 is LNHDA, CDR2 SQIVND (reference sequence). CD45RO-negative, CCR7-positively selected cells formed the naive CD8 fraction, excluding terminally differentiated effector memory CD45RA+ cells. Study observations and caveats: Clonotypes which were not shared had lower generation probabilities than clonotypes that all four donors shared.

For this clone: What it binds is unknown.

The chain couples TRBV19 to TRBJ2-2; 12 bases agree with TRBD2. This receptor was taken from a man between 18 and 29 years old in good health. Sequencing was carried out using naive CD8+ T cells sorted from blood. CDR3 region: CASSGLAGHTGELFF. DNA of the CDR3: TGTGCCAGTAGTGGACTAGCGGGACACACCGGGGAGCTGTTTTTT.